These T cell receptor beta chains were read from a single sample in a study of blood T cells in healthy people across ages. Using its own MiXCR run on the 5' RACE reads, TCRdb lists one record per CDR3 protein. This sample has about a million distinct CDR3 sequences, with 35% to 40% found just once. Material: blood. All receptors come from a man aged 18 to 29 in good health. Both conserved end residues are trimmed from each CDR3. Fields, in order: V gene, J gene, clone size, CDR3 protein. The listing skips clone size in some rows; elsewhere it reads once, few, many or a size class.

>TRBV5-1|TRBJ2-5|few
ASSLEAGQETQY
>TRBV5-1|TRBJ2-1|-
ASSLQMPLRYNEQF
>TRBV30|TRBJ1-4|few
AWTGPTNEKLF
>TRBV6-5|TRBJ2-2|few
ASSYGQGGMF
>TRBV11-2|TRBJ2-3|-
ASSPFSGSTDTQY
>TRBV3-1|TRBJ2-5|-
ASSQDYGTDLQETQY
>TRBV5-1|TRBJ1-2|many
ASSLGQGGYT
>TRBV5-5|TRBJ2-7|few
ASSKHQGGEQY
>TRBV13|TRBJ1-6|-
ASSPGTAYNSPLH
>TRBV7-3|TRBJ1-2|-
ASSLNGRGQNYGYT
>TRBV29-1|TRBJ2-3|-
SVGAGRGTDTQY
>TRBV7-2|TRBJ1-2|-
ASSTEGRAYGYT
>TRBV27|TRBJ2-7|-
ASSPQGSPLYEQY
>TRBV27|TRBJ1-4|few
ATGRSGEKLF
>TRBV7-9|TRBJ1-2|-
ASSLFRDLLYGHT
>TRBV10-3|TRBJ2-5|-
AISGTSGEQY
>TRBV7-9|TRBJ1-2|many
ASSSITGDNYGYT
>TRBV6-2/TRBV6-3|TRBJ2-5|-
ASSYPRELEEETQY
>TRBV6-1|TRBJ1-6|few
ASSQGHYNSPLH
>TRBV4-1|TRBJ2-5|few
ASSQDPPVPLTQETQY
>TRBV9|TRBJ2-3|few
ASSVGQSDTQY
>TRBV7-8|TRBJ2-1|few
ASSRRQGSWNEQF
>TRBV6-1|TRBJ2-3|once
ASRNYAGTDTQY
>TRBV9|TRBJ2-1|few
ASADSVRSSYNEQF
>TRBV3-1|TRBJ2-1|-
ASSQDRTDNEQF
>TRBV28|TRBJ2-3|-
ASSTSSGLNTQY
>TRBV15|TRBJ2-1|few
ATSRDRPSANEQF
>TRBV20-1|-|-
SARGSGAHYNEQY
>TRBV20-1|TRBJ2-1|-
SARGQGRGSSYNEQF
>TRBV3-1|TRBJ2-3|-
ASSQDPGPLGDTQY
>TRBV5-1|TRBJ1-2|-
ASSPEVNYGYT
>TRBV7-2|TRBJ2-1|many
ASSLGGSGGATDEQF
>TRBV28|TRBJ2-7|-
ASSLRGGVEGQY
>TRBV5-1|TRBJ2-7|many
ASSLGQESYEQY
>TRBV7-2|TRBJ2-1|few
ASSLNQERGAYNEQF
>TRBV12-3/TRBV12-4|TRBJ2-2|few
ASVLTGELF
>TRBV14|TRBJ2-1|few
ASSPRQTRYNEQF
>TRBV6-2/TRBV6-3|TRBJ1-5|few
ASSSLDRGNQPQH
>TRBV7-2|TRBJ1-2|-
ASSLGPGQGLYGYT
>TRBV6-5|TRBJ2-2|-
ASSTGTTSGTGELF
>TRBV7-9|TRBJ2-1|-
ASSVPFVPCNEQF
>TRBV9|TRBJ2-2|-
ASSVGLAANTGELF
>TRBV7-9|TRBJ1-4|-
ASSQTDGATNEKLF
>TRBV20-1|TRBJ1-5|few
SARETHRVGQPQH
>TRBV27|TRBJ2-3|few
ATSRTADTQY
>TRBV20-1|TRBJ1-5|few
SANRGGLQPQH
>TRBV11-2|TRBJ2-7|few
ASSFGRGDYNEQY
>TRBV24-1|TRBJ2-6|-
ATGQGEFGANVLT
>TRBV11-2|TRBJ2-1|-
ANSTVAGGPYNEQF
>TRBV20-1|TRBJ1-2|-
SAIRQGIYGYT
>TRBV7-2|TRBJ1-1|-
ASSLAHRRVTEAF
>TRBV20-1|TRBJ1-6|-
SARVSAELSNSPLH
>TRBV4-1|TRBJ2-2|-
ASSQDSSTGELF
>TRBV14|TRBJ1-2|-
ASSPQRTGTPYGYT